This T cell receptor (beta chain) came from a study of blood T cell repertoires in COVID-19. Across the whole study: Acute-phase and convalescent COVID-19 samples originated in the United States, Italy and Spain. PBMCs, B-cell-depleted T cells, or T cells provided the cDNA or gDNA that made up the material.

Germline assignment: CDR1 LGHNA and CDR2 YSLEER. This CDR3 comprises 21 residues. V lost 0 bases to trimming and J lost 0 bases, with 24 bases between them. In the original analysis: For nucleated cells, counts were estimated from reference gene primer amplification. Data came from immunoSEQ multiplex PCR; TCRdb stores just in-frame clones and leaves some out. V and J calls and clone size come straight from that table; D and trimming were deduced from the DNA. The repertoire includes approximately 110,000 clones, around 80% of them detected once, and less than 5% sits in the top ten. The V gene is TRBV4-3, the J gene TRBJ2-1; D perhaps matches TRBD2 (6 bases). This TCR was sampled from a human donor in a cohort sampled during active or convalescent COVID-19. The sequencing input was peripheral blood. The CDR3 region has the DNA TGCGCCAGCAGCCAAGATGGGGCGACTAGAAGTTCCCGGAGCTCCTACAATGAGCAGTTCTTC. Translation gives CASSQDGATRSSRSSYNEQFF.